This TCR beta chain appears in the sequencing data of a study of technical replicates of blood from several donors. Only in-frame clones appear in the TCRdb table, and some are missing; sequencing was by immunoSEQ multiplex PCR. In the table there are 60,000 to 90,000 clones, nearly 98% of which are singletons. Trimming left V 8 bases short and J 0 bases short, with 18 bases between. The CDR3 consists of 16 residues. CDR1 and CDR2 (germline): MDHEN, SYDVKM. Sequenced input: T cells isolated from PBMCs. The chain carries TRBV28 and TRBJ2-3; D call uncertain. The sequence was collected from a human donor in good health. CDR3 nucleotides: TGTGCCAGCCGCTCGATGAGGCCCCATAGCACAGATACGCAGTATTTT. This encodes CASRSMRPHSTDTQYF.